These T cell receptor beta chains were read from a single sample in a study of post-analysis software for immune sequencing data. One entry per CDR3 protein, called by TCRdb with MiXCR from the PCR reads. The table includes 150,000 to 200,000 distinct CDR3 sequences, about 30% detected once. Source material: blood. These receptors originate from a girl between 5 and 17 years old with multiple sclerosis. Each CDR3 is given with its conserved first and last residue. Fields, in order: D gene, J gene, CDR3 length, clone size, V gene, CDR3 DNA, CDR3 protein. The D gene is left open where the match is weak. Size values are once, few and many counts, or a class for expanded clones, and some rows have none.

NA | TRBJ2-7 | 16 | few | TRBV7-2 | TGTGCCAGCAGCTCAGGGCATAATAGCGGAATCTACGAGCAGTACTTC | CASSSGHNSGIYEQYF
NA | TRBJ2-5 | 11 | NA | TRBV12-3/TRBV12-4 | TGTGCCAGCAGTCCTAGCAATGAGCAGTACTTC | CASSPSNEQYF
NA | TRBJ2-5 | 14 | NA | TRBV5-1 | TGCACCAGCACCCGTATGACAGGACAAGAGACCCAGTACTTC | CTSTRMTGQETQYF
NA | TRBJ2-2 | 13 | NA | TRBV25-1 | TGTGCCAGCACCGTGTCGAACACCGGGGAGCTGTTTTTT | CASTVSNTGELFF
NA | TRBJ2-1 | 15 | many | TRBV5-1 | TGCGCCAGCAGCTTGAGGACCGGCTCCTACAATGAGCAGTTCTTC | CASSLRTGSYNEQFF
NA | TRBJ1-2 | 13 | many | TRBV4-1 | TGCGCCAGCAGCCAACCCAGATCTTATGGCTACACCTTC | CASSQPRSYGYTF
TRBD1 | TRBJ2-2 | 15 | NA | TRBV5-1 | TGCGCCAGCAGCTTGTTACAGGGGAACACCGGGGAGCCGTTTTTT | CASSLLQGNTGEPFF
TRBD2 | TRBJ2-5 | 14 | many | TRBV5-1 | TGCGCCAGCAGCTCTGGGAGGGCCGGAGAGACCCAGTACTTC | CASSSGRAGETQYF
NA | TRBJ2-1 | 13 | many | TRBV20-1 | TGCAGTGCTCTCCGGGACCACTACAATGAGCAGTTCTTC | CSALRDHYNEQFF
TRBD2 | TRBJ2-7 | 12 | NA | TRBV5-1 | TGCGCCAGCAGCTGGACTAGCGGCGAGCAGTACTTC | CASSWTSGEQYF
TRBD1 | TRBJ1-5 | 16 | NA | TRBV12-3/TRBV12-4 | TGTGCCAGCAGTTTAGGAGGGACAGGCGGGAATCAGCCCCAGCATTTT | CASSLGGTGGNQPQHF
NA | TRBJ2-1 | 16 | NA | TRBV14 | TGTGCCAGCAGCCCCTTCGGCCCAAGCTCCTACAATGAGCAGTTCTTC | CASSPFGPSSYNEQFF
NA | TRBJ2-1 | 16 | few | TRBV5-1 | TGCGCCAGCAGCCTAGGACACCCCGAAGGGCACAATGAGCAGTTCTTC | CASSLGHPEGHNEQFF
TRBD2 | TRBJ2-1 | 15 | few | TRBV2 | TGTGCCAGCAGTGTGGTGCGGGAGGCCTACAATGAGCAGTTCTTC | CASSVVREAYNEQFF
TRBD2 | TRBJ2-4 | 17 | NA | TRBV7-9 | TGTGCCAGCAGCTTAGCTCCCCAGGGAGGGCTTAAAAACATTCAGTACTTC | CASSLAPQGGLKNIQYF
TRBD2 | TRBJ2-5 | 16 | many | TRBV7-3 | TGTGCCAGCAGCTTCCCGGGGCTAGCGGTGGGGGAGACCCAGTACTTC | CASSFPGLAVGETQYF
TRBD2 | TRBJ2-7 | 16 | many | TRBV5-1 | TGCGCCAGCAGCTTGGAACTAACTAGCGGGAGAGGCGAGCAGTACTTC | CASSLELTSGRGEQYF
NA | TRBJ2-1 | 18 | NA | TRBV19 | TGTGCCAGTAGTAAACGTCTCCTTAGCGACAGCTCCTACAATGAGCAGTTCTTC | CASSKRLLSDSSYNEQFF
TRBD2 | TRBJ2-1 | 14 | many | TRBV20-1 | TGCAGTGCTCCGCCTAGCGGGGATTACAATGAGCAGTTCTTC | CSAPPSGDYNEQFF
NA | TRBJ1-2 | 12 | NA | TRBV7-4 | TGTGCCAGCAGCTTAGAAGGGGACGGCTACACCTTC | CASSLEGDGYTF
NA | TRBJ1-2 | 16 | many | TRBV4-1 | TGCGCCAGCAGCCAAGATCCAGGGGACCTTAACTATGGCTACACCTTC | CASSQDPGDLNYGYTF
TRBD2 | TRBJ2-3 | 17 | many | TRBV24-1 | TGTGCCACCAGTGTTAGCGGGAGGGCCTCACACCCAGATACGCAGTATTTT | CATSVSGRASHPDTQYF
NA | TRBJ2-1 | 16 | NA | TRBV27 | TGTGCCAGCAGTTTCAGAGGGGCTAACGGGCACAATGAGCAGTTCTTC | CASSFRGANGHNEQFF
TRBD2 | TRBJ2-5 | 16 | NA | TRBV14 | TGTGCCAGCAGCCAAGACCTAGCGGGAGAGCAAGAGACCCAGTACTTC | CASSQDLAGEQETQYF
NA | TRBJ2-1 | 12 | NA | TRBV29-1 | TGCAGCGGCCTCGAGACCACGCATGAGCAGTTCTTC | CSGLETTHEQFF
TRBD1 | TRBJ1-4 | 14 | NA | TRBV7-6 | TGTGCCAGCAGCCAGGGGACAGGGGATGAAAAACTGTTTTTT | CASSQGTGDEKLFF
TRBD1 | TRBJ1-2 | 14 | many | TRBV29-1 | TGCAGCGTACTACCCAGGGGGCCCAACTATGGCTACACCTTC | CSVLPRGPNYGYTF
NA | TRBJ2-6 | 16 | NA | TRBV12-3/TRBV12-4 | TGTGCCAGCAGGTACGTTTATTGGTCTGGGGCCGACGTCCTGACTTTC | CASRYVYWSGADVLTF
TRBD1 | TRBJ2-1 | 14 | NA | TRBV6-6 | TGTGCCAGCAGTTACGGCCAGGGGGTAGGAGAGCAGTTCTTC | CASSYGQGVGEQFF